This TCR beta chain was recorded in a study of shared clonotypes between healthy human individuals. Findings of the study overall: About 4.5% of naive CD4 clonotypes were common to a handful of donors. Sharing of clonotypes among donors was expected to vary with sequencing depth.

The CDR3 loop spans 15 amino acids. Germline V lookup: CDR1 ENHRY, CDR2 SYGVKD. Deletions cut 2 bases from V and 3 bases from J, with 14 bases between. At a deep level, the assay was run. Sequencing was performed with immunoSEQ multiplex PCR; in TCRdb, only in-frame clones are kept and a portion is missing. Among around 1.9 million clones, approximately 94% were seen once, and the ten largest hold about 1.5%. Naive CD8 cells, CD45RO-negative and positively selected for CCR7, excluded terminally differentiated effector memory CD45RA+ cells. Participating donors were healthy, HIV-negative adults free of recent acute infections or vaccinations. As regards this clone: Its specificity is not known.

This chain uses TRBV10-3 with TRBJ2-7, with a weak D call TRBD2 (6 bases). Sequencing was performed on naive CD8+ T cells from PBMCs. This TCR came from a man aged 18-30 years in good health. Some clones in this sample may be carry-over from other donors' samples. CDR3 coding DNA: TGTGCCATCAGTGAGGGGGACTCCCTCGGCTACGAGCAGTACTTC. It is translated as CAISEGDSLGYEQYF.